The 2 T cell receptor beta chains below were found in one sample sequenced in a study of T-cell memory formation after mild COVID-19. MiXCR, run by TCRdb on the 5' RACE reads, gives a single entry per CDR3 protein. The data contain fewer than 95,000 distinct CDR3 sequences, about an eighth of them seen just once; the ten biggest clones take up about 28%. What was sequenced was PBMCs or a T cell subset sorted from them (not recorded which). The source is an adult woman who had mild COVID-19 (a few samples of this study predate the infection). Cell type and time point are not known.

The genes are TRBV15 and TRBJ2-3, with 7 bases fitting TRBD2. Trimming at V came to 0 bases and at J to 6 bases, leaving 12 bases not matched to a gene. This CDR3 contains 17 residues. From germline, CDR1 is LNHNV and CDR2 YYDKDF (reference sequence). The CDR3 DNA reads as TGTGCCACCAGCAGAGAACCGCGCGGGGGACCCGTTGATACGCAGTATTTT. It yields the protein CATSREPRGGPVDTQYF.

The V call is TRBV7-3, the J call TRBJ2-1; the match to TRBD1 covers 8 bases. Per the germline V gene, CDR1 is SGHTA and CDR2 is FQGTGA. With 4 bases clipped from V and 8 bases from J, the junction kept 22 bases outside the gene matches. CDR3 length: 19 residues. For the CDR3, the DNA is TGTGCCAGCAGCTCCACCGGGACAGGATCGGACCCCACCCTCCATGAGCAGTTCTTC. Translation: CASSSTGTGSDPTLHEQFF. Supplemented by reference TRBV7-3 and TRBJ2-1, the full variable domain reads GAGVSQTPSNKVTEKGKYVELRCDPISGHTALYWYRQSLGQGPEFLIYFQGTGAADDSGLPNDRFFAVRPEGSVSTLKIQRTERGDSAVYLCASSSTGTGSDPTLHEQFFGPGTRLTVL.